This T cell receptor (beta chain) is drawn from a study of regulatory T cells in long-lasting Graves disease. On the study more broadly: Persistence in Graves' disease required over 5 years of antithyroid drugs plus positive TSH receptor antibodies. Findings and limits, study-wide: Owing to a sample size that was small, accuracy may have been reduced.

Building of the TCR beta libraries involved iRepertoire HTBI primers and Arm-PCR of CDR3 regions. Each CDR3 protein gets one entry after TCRdb re-called the multiplex PCR reads with MiXCR. The data contain approximately 500,000 distinct CDR3 sequences, roughly a fifth of them singletons. This sample's time point: persistent/refractory GD, antithyroid drugs over 5 years with positive TRAb. PBMC-extracted RNA yielded the TCR library. Roughly 9.3 milliliters of peripheral blood were taken and placed in EDTA tubes. This clonotype has at least ten counts. Its antigen is undetermined. The source material was peripheral blood mononuclear cells (PBMCs), sampled when the disease was refractory, from a patient treated with antithyroid drugs. The origin of this receptor is a female donor with Graves disease.

CDR3 coding DNA: TGTGCCAGCAGCGTAGGGACTAACTCCTACGAGCAGTACTTC. Translation: CASSVGTNSYEQYF. The chain combines TRBV9 with TRBJ2-7; D perhaps matches TRBD2 (6 bases). Germline V gene data show CDR1 as SGDLS and CDR2 as YYNGEE. The CDR3 sequence is 14 residues long. V lost 0 bases to trimming and J lost 0 bases, with 7 bases between them.